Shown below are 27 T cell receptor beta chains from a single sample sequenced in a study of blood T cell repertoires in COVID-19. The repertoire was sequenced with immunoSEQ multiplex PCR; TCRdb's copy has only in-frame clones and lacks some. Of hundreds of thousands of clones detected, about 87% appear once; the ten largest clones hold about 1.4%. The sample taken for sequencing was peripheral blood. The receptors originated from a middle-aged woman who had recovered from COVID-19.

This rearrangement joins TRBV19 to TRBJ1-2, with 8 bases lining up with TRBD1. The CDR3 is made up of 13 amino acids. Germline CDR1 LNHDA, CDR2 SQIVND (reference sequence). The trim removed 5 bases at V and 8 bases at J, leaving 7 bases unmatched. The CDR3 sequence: CASSRTGQKGYTF. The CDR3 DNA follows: TGTGCCAGTAGTCGGACAGGGCAAAAAGGCTACACCTTC.

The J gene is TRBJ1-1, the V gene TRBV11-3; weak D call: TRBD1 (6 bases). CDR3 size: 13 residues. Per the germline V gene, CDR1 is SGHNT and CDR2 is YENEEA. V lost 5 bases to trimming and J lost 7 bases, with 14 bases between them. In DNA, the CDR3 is TGTGCCAGCAGCACGCGGGGGCACCGTGAAGCTTTCTTT. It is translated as CASSTRGHREAFF.

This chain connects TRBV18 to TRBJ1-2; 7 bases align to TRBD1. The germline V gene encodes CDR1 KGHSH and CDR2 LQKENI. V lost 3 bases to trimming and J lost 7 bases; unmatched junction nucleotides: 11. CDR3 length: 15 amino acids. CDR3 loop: CASSPRTGFLLGYTF. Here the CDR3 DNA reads TGTGCCAGCTCACCTCGGACAGGTTTCCTCCTTGGCTACACCTTC.

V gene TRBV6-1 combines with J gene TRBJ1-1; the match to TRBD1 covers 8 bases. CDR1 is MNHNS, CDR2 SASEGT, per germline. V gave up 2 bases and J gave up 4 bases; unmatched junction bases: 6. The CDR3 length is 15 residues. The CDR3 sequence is CASSEWTGMPTEAFF. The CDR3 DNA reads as TGTGCCAGCAGTGAATGGACAGGGATGCCCACTGAAGCTTTCTTT.

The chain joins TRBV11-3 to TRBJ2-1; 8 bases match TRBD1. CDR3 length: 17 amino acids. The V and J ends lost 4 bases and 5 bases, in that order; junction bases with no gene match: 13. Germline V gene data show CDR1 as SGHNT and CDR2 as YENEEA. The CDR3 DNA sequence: TGTGCCAGCAGCTCCCCCCCCCGACAGGGGTCCCACAATGAGCAGTTCTTC. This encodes CASSSPPRQGSHNEQFF.

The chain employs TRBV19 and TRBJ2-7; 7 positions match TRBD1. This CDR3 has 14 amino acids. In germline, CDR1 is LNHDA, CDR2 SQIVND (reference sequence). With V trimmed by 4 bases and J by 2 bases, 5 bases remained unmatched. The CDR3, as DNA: TGTGCCAGTAGTAACCGGGACAGAGCCTACGAGCAGTACTTC. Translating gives CASSNRDRAYEQYF.

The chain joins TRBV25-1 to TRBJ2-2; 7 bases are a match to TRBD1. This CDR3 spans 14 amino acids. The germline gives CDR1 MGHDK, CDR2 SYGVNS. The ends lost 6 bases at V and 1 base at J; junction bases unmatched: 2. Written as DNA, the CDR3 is TGTGCCAGCAGGCGGACAGGGAACACCGGGGAGCTGTTTTTT. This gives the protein CASRRTGNTGELFF.

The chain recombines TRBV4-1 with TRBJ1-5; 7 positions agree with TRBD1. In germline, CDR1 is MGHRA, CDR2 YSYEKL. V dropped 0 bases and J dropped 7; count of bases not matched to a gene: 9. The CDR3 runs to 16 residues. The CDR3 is CASSQDSPGGGQPQHF. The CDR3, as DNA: TGCGCCAGCAGCCAAGATTCACCAGGGGGTGGGCAGCCCCAGCATTTT.

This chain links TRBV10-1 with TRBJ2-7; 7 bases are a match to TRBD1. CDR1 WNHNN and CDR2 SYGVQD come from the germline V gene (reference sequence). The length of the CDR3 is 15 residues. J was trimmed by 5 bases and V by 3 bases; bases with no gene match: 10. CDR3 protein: CASSDLGGSRDEQYF. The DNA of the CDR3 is TGCGCCAGCAGTGATTTAGGGGGCTCTAGGGACGAGCAGTACTTC.

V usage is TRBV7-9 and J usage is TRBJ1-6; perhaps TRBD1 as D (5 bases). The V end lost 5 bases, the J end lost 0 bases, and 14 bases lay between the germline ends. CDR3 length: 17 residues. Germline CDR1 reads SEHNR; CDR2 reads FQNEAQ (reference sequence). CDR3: CASSPGLLISYNSPLHF. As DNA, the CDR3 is TGTGCCAGCAGCCCGGGACTTCTAATCTCCTATAATTCACCCCTCCACTTT.

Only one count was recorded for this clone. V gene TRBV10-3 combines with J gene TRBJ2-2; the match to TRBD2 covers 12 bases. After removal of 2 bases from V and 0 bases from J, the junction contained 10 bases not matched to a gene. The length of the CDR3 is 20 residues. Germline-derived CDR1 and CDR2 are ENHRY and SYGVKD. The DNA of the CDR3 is TGTGCCATCAGTGAGCCCCTTGGACTAGCGGGGATCGCGAACACCGGGGAGCTGTTTTTT. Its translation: CAISEPLGLAGIANTGELFF.

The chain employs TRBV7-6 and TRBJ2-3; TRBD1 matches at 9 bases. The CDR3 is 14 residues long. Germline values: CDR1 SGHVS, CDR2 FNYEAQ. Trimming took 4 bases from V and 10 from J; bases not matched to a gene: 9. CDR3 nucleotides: TGTGCCAGCAGCTACCCGGCGACAGGGGGGGCGCAGTATTTT. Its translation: CASSYPATGGAQYF.

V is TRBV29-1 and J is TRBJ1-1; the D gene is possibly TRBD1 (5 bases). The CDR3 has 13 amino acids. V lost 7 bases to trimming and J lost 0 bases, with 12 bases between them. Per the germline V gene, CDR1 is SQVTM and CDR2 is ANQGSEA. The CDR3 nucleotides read TGCAGCGCTGCAACAGGCCTGAACACTGAAGCTTTCTTT. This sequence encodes CSAATGLNTEAFF.

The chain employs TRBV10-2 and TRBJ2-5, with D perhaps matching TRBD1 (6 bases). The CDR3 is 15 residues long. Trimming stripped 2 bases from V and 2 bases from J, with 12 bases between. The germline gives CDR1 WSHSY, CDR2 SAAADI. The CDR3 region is CASSEPRTAQETQYF. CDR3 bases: TGCGCCAGCAGTGAGCCTAGGACAGCACAAGAGACCCAGTACTTC.

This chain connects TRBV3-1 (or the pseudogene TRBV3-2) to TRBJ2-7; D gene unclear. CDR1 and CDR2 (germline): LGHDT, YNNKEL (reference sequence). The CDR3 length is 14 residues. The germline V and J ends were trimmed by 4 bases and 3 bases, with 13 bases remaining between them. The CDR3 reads CASSPENSNYEQYF. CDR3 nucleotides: TGTGCCAGCAGCCCCGAGAACAGTAACTACGAGCAGTACTTC.

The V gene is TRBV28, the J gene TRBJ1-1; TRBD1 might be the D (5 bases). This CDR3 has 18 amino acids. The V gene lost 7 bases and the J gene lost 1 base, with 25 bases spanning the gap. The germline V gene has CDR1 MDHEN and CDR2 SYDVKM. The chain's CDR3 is CASTSPPGGKGRNTEAFF. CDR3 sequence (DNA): TGTGCCAGCACCTCCCCACCGGGGGGAAAGGGAAGGAACACTGAAGCTTTCTTT.

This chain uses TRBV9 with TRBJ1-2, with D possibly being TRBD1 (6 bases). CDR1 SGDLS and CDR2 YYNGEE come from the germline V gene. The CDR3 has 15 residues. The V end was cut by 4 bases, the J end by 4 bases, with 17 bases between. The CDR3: CASSSGSGGAYGYTF. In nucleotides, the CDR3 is TGTGCCAGCAGCTCGGGTTCTGGGGGCGCCTATGGCTACACCTTC.

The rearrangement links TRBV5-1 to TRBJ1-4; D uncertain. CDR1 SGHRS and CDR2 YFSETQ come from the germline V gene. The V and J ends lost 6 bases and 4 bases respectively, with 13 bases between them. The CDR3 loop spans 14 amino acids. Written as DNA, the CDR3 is TGCGCCAGCACCTGGGAGGCTTTTAATGAAAAACTGTTTTTT. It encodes CASTWEAFNEKLFF. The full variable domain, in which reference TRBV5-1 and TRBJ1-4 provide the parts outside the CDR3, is KAGVTQTPRYLIKTRGQQVTLSCSPISGHRSVSWYQQTPGQGLQFLFEYFSETQRNKGNFPGRFSGRQFSNSRSEMNVSTLELGDSALYLCASTWEAFNEKLFFGSGTQLSVL.

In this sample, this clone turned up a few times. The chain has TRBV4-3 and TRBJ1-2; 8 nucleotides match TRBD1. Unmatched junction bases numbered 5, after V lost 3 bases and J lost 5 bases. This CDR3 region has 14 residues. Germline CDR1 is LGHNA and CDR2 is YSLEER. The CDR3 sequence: CASSQGTGGYGYTF. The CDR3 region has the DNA TGCGCCAGCAGCCAGGGCACAGGGGGGTATGGCTACACCTTC.

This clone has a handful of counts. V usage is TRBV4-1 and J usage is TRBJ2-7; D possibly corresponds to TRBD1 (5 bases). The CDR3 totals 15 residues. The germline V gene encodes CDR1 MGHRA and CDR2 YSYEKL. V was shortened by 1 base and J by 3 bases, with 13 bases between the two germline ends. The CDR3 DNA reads TGCGCCAGCAGCCAAGGGCAGGGCCGATTCTACGAGCAGTACTTC. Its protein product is CASSQGQGRFYEQYF.

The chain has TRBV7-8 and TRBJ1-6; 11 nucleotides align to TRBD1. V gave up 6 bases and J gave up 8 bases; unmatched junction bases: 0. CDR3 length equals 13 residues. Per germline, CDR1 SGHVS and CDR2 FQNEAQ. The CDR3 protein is CASRGQGDSPLHF. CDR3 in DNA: TGTGCCAGCAGGGGACAGGGGGATTCACCCCTCCACTTT.

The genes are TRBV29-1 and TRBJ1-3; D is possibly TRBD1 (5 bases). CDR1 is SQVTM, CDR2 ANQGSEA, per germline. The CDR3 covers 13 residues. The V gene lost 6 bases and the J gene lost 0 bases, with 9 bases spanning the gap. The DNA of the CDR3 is TGCAGCGTGGGGGGAGACTCTGGAAACACCATATATTTT. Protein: CSVGGDSGNTIYF.

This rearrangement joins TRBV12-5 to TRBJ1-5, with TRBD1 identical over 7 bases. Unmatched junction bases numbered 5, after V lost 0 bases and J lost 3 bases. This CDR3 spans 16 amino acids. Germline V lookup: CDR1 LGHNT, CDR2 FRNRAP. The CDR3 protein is CASGLVQGGVNQPQHF. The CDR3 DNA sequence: TGTGCTAGTGGTTTGGTACAAGGGGGCGTCAATCAGCCCCAGCATTTT.

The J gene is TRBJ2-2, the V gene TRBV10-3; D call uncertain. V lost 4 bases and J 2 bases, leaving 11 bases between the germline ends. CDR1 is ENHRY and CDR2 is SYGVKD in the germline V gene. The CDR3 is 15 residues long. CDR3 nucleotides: TGTGCCATCAGTGGAGTAACAGTCAACACCGGGGAGCTGTTTTTT. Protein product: CAISGVTVNTGELFF.

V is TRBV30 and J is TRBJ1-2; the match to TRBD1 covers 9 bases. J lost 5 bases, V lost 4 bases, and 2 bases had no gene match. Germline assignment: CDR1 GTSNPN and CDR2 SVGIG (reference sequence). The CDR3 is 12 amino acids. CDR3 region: CAWKGQGYGYTF. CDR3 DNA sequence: TGTGCCTGGAAGGGACAGGGTTATGGCTACACCTTC.

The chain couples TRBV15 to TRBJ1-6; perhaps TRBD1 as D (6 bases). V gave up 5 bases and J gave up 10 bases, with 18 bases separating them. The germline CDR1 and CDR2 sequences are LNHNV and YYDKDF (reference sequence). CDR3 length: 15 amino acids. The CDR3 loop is CATSSRRGGGSPLHF. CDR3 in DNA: TGTGCCACCAGCTCTCGGCGGGGGGGCGGCTCACCCCTCCACTTT. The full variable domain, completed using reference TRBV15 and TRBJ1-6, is DAMVIQNPRYQVTQFGKPVTLSCSQTLNHNVMYWYQQKSSQAPKLLFHYYDKDFNNEADTPDNFQSRRPNTSFCFLDIRSPGLGDTAMYLCATSSRRGGGSPLHFGNGTRLTVT.

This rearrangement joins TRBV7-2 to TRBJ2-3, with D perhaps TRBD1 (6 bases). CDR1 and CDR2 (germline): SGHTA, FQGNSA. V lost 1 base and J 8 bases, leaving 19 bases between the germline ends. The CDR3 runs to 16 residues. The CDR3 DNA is TGTGCCAGCAGCTTAGTAGGGGGATCCCCTCCTGGTACGCAGTATTTT. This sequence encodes CASSLVGGSPPGTQYF.